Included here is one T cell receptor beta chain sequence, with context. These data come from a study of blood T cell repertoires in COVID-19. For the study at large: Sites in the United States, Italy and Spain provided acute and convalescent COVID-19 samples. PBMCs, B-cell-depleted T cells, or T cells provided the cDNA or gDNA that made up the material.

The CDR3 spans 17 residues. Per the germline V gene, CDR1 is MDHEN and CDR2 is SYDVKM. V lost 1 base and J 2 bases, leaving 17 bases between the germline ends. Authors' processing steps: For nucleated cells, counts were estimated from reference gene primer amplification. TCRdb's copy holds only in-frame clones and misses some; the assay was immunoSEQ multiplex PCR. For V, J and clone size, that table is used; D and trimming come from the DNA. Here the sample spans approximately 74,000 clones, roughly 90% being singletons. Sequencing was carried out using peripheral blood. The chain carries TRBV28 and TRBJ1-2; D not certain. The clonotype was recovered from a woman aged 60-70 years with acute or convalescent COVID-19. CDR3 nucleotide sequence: TGTGCCAGCAGTTTATTTAGGCGGAGGGCCTTAAACTATGGCTACACCTTC. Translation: CASSLFRRRALNYGYTF.